The 22 T cell receptor beta chains given below trace back to one sample, sequenced in a study of shared clonotypes between healthy human individuals. Profiling relied on immunoSEQ multiplex PCR, and the TCRdb table lists in-frame clones only, not all of them. The sample holds roughly 2.2 million clones, around 93% seen once. Material for sequencing was naive CD4+ T cells from PBMCs. Subset given: CD45RA+ positively selected. Receptors originate from a man between 18 and 29 years old in good health. Some clones in this sample may be carry-over from other donors' samples.

The chain links TRBV18 to TRBJ2-3; D remains unclear. Germline V gene lookup returns CDR1 KGHSH and CDR2 LQKENI. The CDR3 is 16 residues long. Trimming cost V 1 base and J 0 bases, with 11 bases left between them. The CDR3 protein is CASSPLGRASTDTQYF. CDR3 DNA: TGTGCCAGCTCACCACTGGGCCGGGCTAGCACAGATACGCAGTATTTT.

A single count supports this clone. The J gene is TRBJ2-5, the V gene TRBV5-1, with 8 nucleotides matching TRBD2. Germline CDR1 reads SGHRS; CDR2 reads YFSETQ. The CDR3 has 16 amino acids. Trimming removed 0 bases from V and 5 bases from J; junction bases left unmatched: 9. In DNA, the CDR3 is TGCGCCAGCAGCTTGGCAGGGACTAGTAGGGTTGAGACCCAGTACTTC. The encoded protein is CASSLAGTSRVETQYF.

This sequence joins TRBV9 and TRBJ2-2; 7 bases match TRBD2. Trimming took 2 bases from V and 4 from J; bases not matched to a gene: 8. Germline assignment: CDR1 SGDLS and CDR2 YYNGEE. The CDR3 extends over 16 amino acids. The CDR3 protein is CASSVSGGRATGELFF. CDR3 nucleotide sequence: TGTGCCAGCAGCGTCTCTGGTGGGAGGGCCACCGGGGAGCTGTTTTTT.

J is TRBJ2-3 and V is TRBV28; D is unresolved. V was shortened by 6 bases and J by 6 bases, with 10 bases between the two germline ends. Germline V gene data show CDR1 as MDHEN and CDR2 as SYDVKM. The CDR3 runs 12 residues. The chain's CDR3 is CASRLGSDTQYF. For the CDR3, the DNA is TGTGCCAGCAGGCTAGGTTCGGATACGCAGTATTTT.

CDR3 DNA sequence: TGCGCCACCTCCGGGACTTTCACCTACGAGCAGTACTTC. Its protein is CATSGTFTYEQYF. The chain joins TRBV10-2 to TRBJ2-7; tentative D call: TRBD2 (6 bases). This CDR3 is 13 amino acids long. V lost 10 bases to trimming and J lost 2 bases, with 15 bases between them. CDR1 is WSHSY, CDR2 SAAADI, per germline.

The chain employs TRBV30 and TRBJ1-6; D gene uncertain. This CDR3 has 18 residues. The V gene lost 0 bases and the J gene lost 0 bases, with 15 bases spanning the gap. The germline gives CDR1 GTSNPN, CDR2 SVGIG (reference sequence). In nucleotides, the CDR3 is TGTGCCTGGAGTGTCACCGGGCCATTTGGCTCCTATAATTCACCCCTCCACTTT. Protein product: CAWSVTGPFGSYNSPLHF.

The chain has TRBV30 and TRBJ1-4; D uncertain. From germline, CDR1 is GTSNPN and CDR2 SVGIG (reference sequence). V gave up 2 bases and J gave up 7 bases, with 17 bases separating them. The CDR3 is 15 residues long. Here the CDR3 reads CAWSSFGLGVEKLFF. The DNA for the CDR3 is TGTGCCTGGAGTTCCTTCGGGCTTGGAGTTGAAAAACTGTTTTTT. Full variable domain (rest looked up from reference TRBV30 and TRBJ1-4): SQTIHQWPATLVQPVGSPLSLECTVEGTSNPNLYWYRQAAGRGLQLLFYSVGIGQISSEVPQNLSASRPQDRQFILSSKKLLLSDSGFYLCAWSSFGLGVEKLFFGSGTQLSVL.

This clone showed up just a few times. The chain combines TRBV6-5 with TRBJ1-1; no clear D gene. CDR3 size: 14 residues. V lost 4 bases, J lost 0 bases, and 9 bases lay in between. In germline, CDR1 is MNHEY, CDR2 SVGAGI. The CDR3 DNA reads as TGTGCCAGCAGTTTTTCGTTGTTGAACACTGAAGCTTTCTTT. It translates to CASSFSLLNTEAFF.

The V call is TRBV5-1, the J call TRBJ2-6, with a possible D match to TRBD2 (6 bases). Germline V gene sequence: CDR1 SGHRS, CDR2 YFSETQ. The CDR3 is 14 residues long. V dropped 3 bases and J dropped 2 bases, with 6 bases sitting between them. CDR3 amino acids: CASSWGAGANVLTF. The CDR3 DNA sequence: TGCGCCAGCAGCTGGGGGGCTGGGGCCAACGTCCTGACTTTC.

V and J are TRBV10-1 and TRBJ2-1; 7 bases are a match to TRBD2. CDR3 size: 14 residues. Per germline, CDR1 WNHNN and CDR2 SYGVQD (reference sequence). Germline trimming cut 4 bases from V and 4 bases from J; bases unmatched to any gene: 4. As DNA, the CDR3 is TGCGCCAGCAGTGTGGGACTATCATACAATGAGCAGTTCTTC. Translating gives CASSVGLSYNEQFF.

V and J are TRBV5-6 and TRBJ1-1; D is ambiguous. This CDR3 has 14 amino acids. Trimming removed 1 base at V and 1 base at J, with 8 bases between. Germline assignment: CDR1 SGHDT and CDR2 YYEEEE. The CDR3 sequence: CASSLRPANTEAFF. CDR3 coding DNA: TGTGCCAGCAGCTTGAGACCGGCGAACACTGAAGCTTTCTTT.

This chain joins TRBV7-2 and TRBJ2-1, with 10 bases matching TRBD2. Germline V gene lookup returns CDR1 SGHTA and CDR2 FQGNSA. The CDR3 consists of 17 residues. After removal of 3 bases from V and 9 bases from J, the junction contained 14 bases not matched to a gene. DNA of the CDR3: TGTGCCAGCAGCTTCCGGGCCCCCGGGACTAGCGTGCCTGAGCAGTTCTTC. Encoded protein: CASSFRAPGTSVPEQFF. The entire variable domain, with the rest obtained from reference TRBV7-2 and TRBJ2-1, is as follows: GAGVSQSPSNKVTEKGKDVELRCDPISGHTALYWYRQSLGQGLEFLIYFQGNSAPDKSGLPSDRFSAERTGGSVSTLTIQRTQQEDSAVYLCASSFRAPGTSVPEQFFGPGTRLTVL.

The rearrangement links TRBV25-1 to TRBJ2-5, with no clear D. The assigned J gene may be wrong: the sequence end matches TRBJ2-7 better. The CDR3 covers 15 residues. The V gene's germline CDR1 is MGHDK and CDR2 SYGVNS. Written as DNA, the CDR3 is TGTGCCAGCAGTGATCCCAGCAGAGGCTCCTACGAGCAGTACTTC. Translated, it gives CASSDPSRGSYEQYF.

The chain has TRBV9 and TRBJ2-7; 9 bases map to TRBD1. V gave up 0 bases and J gave up 3 bases; unmatched junction bases: 4. Per the germline V gene, CDR1 is SGDLS and CDR2 is YYNGEE. The CDR3 loop spans 15 amino acids. The CDR3 bases are TGTGCCAGCAGCGTAGGGGGACAGGGTTTCTACGAGCAGTACTTC. Its translation: CASSVGGQGFYEQYF.

This clone was seen only once. The chain employs TRBV6-1 and TRBJ2-2; D ambiguous. The CDR3 covers 12 residues. Germline values: CDR1 MNHNS, CDR2 SASEGT. V gave up 7 bases and J gave up 3 bases, with 6 bases separating them. The DNA of the CDR3 is TGTGCCAGCACCTTCGACACCGGGGAGCTGTTTTTT. Amino acids: CASTFDTGELFF.

The rearrangement links TRBV5-4 to TRBJ2-5, with D possibly matching TRBD2 (5 bases). Germline V lookup: CDR1 SGHNT, CDR2 YYREEE (reference sequence). Trimming took 4 bases from V and 0 from J, leaving 7 bases between them. The CDR3 runs 13 residues. As DNA, the CDR3 is TGTGCCAGCAGCCAAGCGGACCAAGAGACCCAGTACTTC. This translates into CASSQADQETQYF.

The chain combines TRBV7-3 with TRBJ2-5; perhaps TRBD1 as D (5 bases). CDR1 and CDR2 (germline): SGHTA, FQGTGA. The V gene lost 5 bases and the J gene lost 2 bases, with 9 bases spanning the gap. This CDR3 is built from 13 residues. The CDR3 is CASSRQLQETQYF. The CDR3 DNA reads as TGTGCCAGCAGCAGACAGTTGCAAGAGACCCAGTACTTC.

In regard to this clone: The same CDR3 arises from other DNA sequences in this sample as well. The genes are TRBV19 and TRBJ2-5; D is unresolved. This CDR3 comprises 12 residues. CDR1 and CDR2 (germline): LNHDA, SQIVND (reference sequence). The V gene lost 1 base and the J gene lost 5 bases, with 5 bases spanning the gap. The chain's CDR3 is CASSIGRETQYF. In DNA, the CDR3 is TGTGCCAGTAGTATAGGTCGGGAGACCCAGTACTTC.

V usage is TRBV7-8 and J usage is TRBJ2-5; D remains ambiguous. CDR3 length: 15 amino acids. Germline CDR1 reads SGHVS; CDR2 reads FQNEAQ. V dropped 0 bases and J dropped 1 base, with 9 bases sitting between them. The CDR3 coding sequence is TGTGCCAGCAGCTTAGCCGCCTGGGCCCAAGAGACCCAGTACTTC. Amino acids: CASSLAAWAQETQYF. Based on the CDR3 plus reference TRBV7-8 and TRBJ2-5, the full variable domain is GAGVSQSPRYKVAKRGQDVALRCDPISGHVSLFWYQQALGQGPEFLTYFQNEAQLDKSGLPSDRFFAERPEGSVSTLKIQRTQQEDSAVYLCASSLAAWAQETQYFGPGTRLLVL.

This chain links TRBV30 with TRBJ2-7, with D uncertain. Trimming removed 0 bases from V and 0 bases from J, with 15 bases in between. The CDR3 has 16 residues. Germline loops: CDR1 GTSNPN, CDR2 SVGIG (reference sequence). The CDR3 protein is CAWSVRVGAFSYEQYF. As DNA, the CDR3 is TGTGCCTGGAGTGTACGGGTTGGCGCCTTCTCCTACGAGCAGTACTTC.

This clone was seen only once. V is TRBV28 and J is TRBJ2-2, with D uncertain. The CDR3 contains 16 residues. Between the trimmed V and J ends, which lost 2 bases and 1 base, there was a span of 11 bases. The germline gives CDR1 MDHEN, CDR2 SYDVKM. The DNA for the CDR3 is TGTGCCAGCAGTTTAGGCCCCTCTTGGAACACCGGGGAGCTGTTTTTT. Amino acid sequence: CASSLGPSWNTGELFF.

As for this clone: The junction departs from the called germline gene at one end, perhaps through a read error. The V and J genes are TRBV28 and TRBJ2-4, with D possibly TRBD2 on 6 matching bases. From germline, CDR1 is MDHEN and CDR2 SYDVKM. The CDR3 length is 13 residues. The DNA for the CDR3 is TGTGCCAGCAGTTCTACGGGGCGGGACGTGGCCCACTTC. Translating it yields CASSSTGRDVAHF.